This TCR beta chain originates from a study of CD8 T cells in Susac syndrome. Reverse transcription of 0.5 to 1 ug RNA used random hexamers. By means of immunoSEQ multiplex PCR, TCR beta CDR3 spanning 54 Vbeta and 13 Jbeta underwent amplification. TCRdb passed the immunoSEQ multiplex PCR reads through MiXCR, listing each CDR3 protein once. The table shows around 190,000 distinct CDR3 sequences, with roughly 95% occurring only once. The V gene's germline CDR1 is SGHAT and CDR2 FQNNGV. This CDR3 spans 14 amino acids. Trimming pared 2 bases from V and 2 bases from J, leaving 8 bases between. The authors sequenced TCR beta from blood CD8+ and CD4+ T cells. The sample holds a few counts of this clonotype.

The material sequenced was CD4+ T cells from PBMCs. The clonotype comes from a human donor in good health. The V gene is TRBV11-2, the J gene TRBJ2-3; D not resolved. The CDR3 DNA sequence: TGTGCCAGCAGCTTATTACAATCCACAGATACGCAGTATTTT. Translated, it gives CASSLLQSTDTQYF.